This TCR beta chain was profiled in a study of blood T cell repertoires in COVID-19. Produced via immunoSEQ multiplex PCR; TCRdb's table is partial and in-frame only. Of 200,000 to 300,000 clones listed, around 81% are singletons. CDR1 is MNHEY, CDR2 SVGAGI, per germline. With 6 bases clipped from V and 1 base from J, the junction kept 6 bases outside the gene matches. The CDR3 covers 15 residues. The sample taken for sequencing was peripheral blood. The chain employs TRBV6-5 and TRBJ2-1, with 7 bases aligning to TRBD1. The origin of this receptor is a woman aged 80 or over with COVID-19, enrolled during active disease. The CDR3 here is CASSSDRRSYNEQFF. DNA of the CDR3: TGTGCCAGCAGCTCGGACAGGCGATCCTACAATGAGCAGTTCTTC.